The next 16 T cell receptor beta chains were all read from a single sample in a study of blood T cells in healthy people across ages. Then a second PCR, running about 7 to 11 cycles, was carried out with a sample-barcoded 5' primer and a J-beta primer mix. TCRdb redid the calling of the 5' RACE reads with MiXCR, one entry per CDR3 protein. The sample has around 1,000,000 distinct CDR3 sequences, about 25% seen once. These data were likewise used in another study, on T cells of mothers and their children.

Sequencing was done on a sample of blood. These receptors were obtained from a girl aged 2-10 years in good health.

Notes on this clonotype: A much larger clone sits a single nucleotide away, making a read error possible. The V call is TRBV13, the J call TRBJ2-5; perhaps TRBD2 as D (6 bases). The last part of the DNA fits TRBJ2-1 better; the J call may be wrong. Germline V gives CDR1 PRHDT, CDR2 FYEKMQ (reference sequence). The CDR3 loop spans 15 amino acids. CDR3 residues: CASSFRGTTCNEQFF. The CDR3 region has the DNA TGTGCCAGCAGCTTCCGCGGGACGACCTGCAATGAGCAGTTCTTC.

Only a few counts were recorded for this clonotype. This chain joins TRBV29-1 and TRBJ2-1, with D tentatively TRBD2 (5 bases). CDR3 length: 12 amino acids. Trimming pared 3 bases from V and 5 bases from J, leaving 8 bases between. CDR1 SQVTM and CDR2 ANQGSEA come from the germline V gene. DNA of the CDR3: TGCAGCGTTGATGAGGGCAACAATGAGCAGTTCTTC. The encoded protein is CSVDEGNNEQFF.

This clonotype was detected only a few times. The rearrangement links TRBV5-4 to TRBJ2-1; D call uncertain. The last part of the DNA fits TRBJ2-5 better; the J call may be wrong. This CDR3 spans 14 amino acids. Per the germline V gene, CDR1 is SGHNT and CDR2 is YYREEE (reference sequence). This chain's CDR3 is CASSLERVGETQYF. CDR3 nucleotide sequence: TGTGCCAGCAGCTTGGAACGGGTAGGGGAGACCCAGTACTTC.

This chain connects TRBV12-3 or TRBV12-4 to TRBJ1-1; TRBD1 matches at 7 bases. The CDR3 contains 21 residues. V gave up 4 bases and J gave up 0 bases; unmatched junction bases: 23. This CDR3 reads CASSSLDRGLNFGLMNTEAFF. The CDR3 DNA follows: TGTGCCAGCAGTTCCCTTGATAGGGGGCTGAACTTTGGGCTTATGAACACTGAAGCTTTCTTT.

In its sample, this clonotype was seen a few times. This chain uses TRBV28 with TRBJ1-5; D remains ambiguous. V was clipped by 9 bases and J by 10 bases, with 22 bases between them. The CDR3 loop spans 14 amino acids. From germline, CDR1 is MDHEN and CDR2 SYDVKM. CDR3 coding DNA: TGTGCCAGTGGCTACCGGGATCTTTCCATTCCCCAGCATTTT. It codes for CASGYRDLSIPQHF.

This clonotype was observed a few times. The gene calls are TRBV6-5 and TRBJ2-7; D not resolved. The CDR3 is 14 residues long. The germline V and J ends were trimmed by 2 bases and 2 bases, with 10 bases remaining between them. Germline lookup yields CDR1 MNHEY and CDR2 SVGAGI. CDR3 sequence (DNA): TGTGCCAGCAGTTACAGCTTATACACCTACGAGCAGTACTTC. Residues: CASSYSLYTYEQYF.

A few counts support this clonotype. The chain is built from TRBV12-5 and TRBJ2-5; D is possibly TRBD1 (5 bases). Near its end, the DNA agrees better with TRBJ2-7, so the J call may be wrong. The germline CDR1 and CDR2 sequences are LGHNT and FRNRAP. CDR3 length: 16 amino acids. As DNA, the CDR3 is TGTGCTAGTGGTTTCTCAGTCACAGGTCGCTCCTACGAGCAGTACTTC. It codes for CASGFSVTGRSYEQYF.

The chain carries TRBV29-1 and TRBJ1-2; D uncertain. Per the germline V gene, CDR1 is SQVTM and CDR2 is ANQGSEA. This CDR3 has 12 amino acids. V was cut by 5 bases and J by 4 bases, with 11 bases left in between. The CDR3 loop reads CSVSTPGYGYTF. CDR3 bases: TGCAGCGTTTCAACTCCGGGCTATGGCTACACCTTC.

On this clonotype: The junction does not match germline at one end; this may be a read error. The CDR3 DNA follows: TGTGCCAGCAGTGAGGTCCCAGACCAGCGCACTAATGAAAAACCGTTTTTT. The encoded protein is CASSEVPDQRTNEKPFF. V is TRBV6-1 and J is TRBJ1-4; D remains ambiguous. The germline V gene encodes CDR1 MNHNS and CDR2 SASEGT. The CDR3 is made up of 17 amino acids.

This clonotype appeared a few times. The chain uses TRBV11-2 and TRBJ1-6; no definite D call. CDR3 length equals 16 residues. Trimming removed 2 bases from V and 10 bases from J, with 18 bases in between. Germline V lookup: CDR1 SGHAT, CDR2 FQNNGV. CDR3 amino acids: CASSLFEGQSGSPLHF. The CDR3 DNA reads TGTGCCAGCAGCTTATTTGAGGGCCAGTCGGGGTCACCCCTCCACTTT.

The CDR3 DNA is TGCGCCAGCAGCTTGAGTACGGCGAGGAATGAAAAACTGTTTTTT. This translates into CASSLSTARNEKLFF. V is TRBV5-1 and J is TRBJ1-4; D call uncertain. Germline CDR1 reads SGHRS; CDR2 reads YFSETQ. V was pared by 1 base and J by 5 bases, with 12 bases between. There are 15 residues in the CDR3.

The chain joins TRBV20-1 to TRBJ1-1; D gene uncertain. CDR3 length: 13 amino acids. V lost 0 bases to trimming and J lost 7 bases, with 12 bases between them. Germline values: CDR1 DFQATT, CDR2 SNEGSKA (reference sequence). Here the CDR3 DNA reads TGCAGTGCTAGAGATAGGGTGGGGTTTGAAGCTTTCTTT. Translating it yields CSARDRVGFEAFF.

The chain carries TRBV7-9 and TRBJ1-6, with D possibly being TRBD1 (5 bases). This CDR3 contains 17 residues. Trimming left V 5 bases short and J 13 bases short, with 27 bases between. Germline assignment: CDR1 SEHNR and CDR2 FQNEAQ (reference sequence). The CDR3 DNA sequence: TGTGCCAGCAGCCCAGCTAATGGACGGGACCCGGGGAGTCCCCTCCACTTT. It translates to CASSPANGRDPGSPLHF.

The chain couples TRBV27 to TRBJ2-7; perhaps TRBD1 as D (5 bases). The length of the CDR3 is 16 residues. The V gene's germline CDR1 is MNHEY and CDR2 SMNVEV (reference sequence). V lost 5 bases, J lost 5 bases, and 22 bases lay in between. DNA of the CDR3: TGTGCCAGCAGTCCCTATCATAGGTACAGGTTGAACGAGCAGTACTTC. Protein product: CASSPYHRYRLNEQYF.

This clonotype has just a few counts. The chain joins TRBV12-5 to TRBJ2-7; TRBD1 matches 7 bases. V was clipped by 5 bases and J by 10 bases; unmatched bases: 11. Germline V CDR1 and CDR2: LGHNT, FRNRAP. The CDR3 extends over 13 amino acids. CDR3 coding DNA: TGTGCTAGTGGTCTCGGGACAGAAGAGGCCCAGTACTTC. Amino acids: CASGLGTEEAQYF.

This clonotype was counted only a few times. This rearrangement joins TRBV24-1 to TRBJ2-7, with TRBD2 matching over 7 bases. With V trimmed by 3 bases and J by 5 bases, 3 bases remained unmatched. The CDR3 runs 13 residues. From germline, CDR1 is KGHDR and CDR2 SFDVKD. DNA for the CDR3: TGTGCCACCAGTGATCCCGGACTAGACGAGCAGTACTTC. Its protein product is CATSDPGLDEQYF.